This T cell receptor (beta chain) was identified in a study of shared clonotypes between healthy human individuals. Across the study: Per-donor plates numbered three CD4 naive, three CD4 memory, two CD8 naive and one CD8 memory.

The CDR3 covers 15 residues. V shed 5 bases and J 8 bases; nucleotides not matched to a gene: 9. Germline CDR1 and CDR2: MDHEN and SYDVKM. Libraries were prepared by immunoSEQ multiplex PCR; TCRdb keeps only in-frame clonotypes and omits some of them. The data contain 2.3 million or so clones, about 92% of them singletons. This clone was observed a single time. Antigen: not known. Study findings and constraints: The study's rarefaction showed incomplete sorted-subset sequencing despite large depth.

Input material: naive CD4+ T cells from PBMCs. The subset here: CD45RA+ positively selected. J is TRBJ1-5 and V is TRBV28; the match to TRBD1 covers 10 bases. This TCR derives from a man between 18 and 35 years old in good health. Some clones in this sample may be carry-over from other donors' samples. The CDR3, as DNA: TGTGCCAGCAGTCAGGTGACAGGGGGCGATAAGCCCCAGCATTTT. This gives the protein CASSQVTGGDKPQHF.